The rows below give T cell receptor beta chains drawn from one sample of a study of T cells after yellow fever vaccination. Each CDR3 protein gets one entry after TCRdb re-called the 5' RACE reads with MiXCR. The repertoire consists of 500,000 to 650,000 distinct CDR3 sequences, with less than 20% occurring once and the leading ten covering around a sixth. The sequenced sample was PBMCs, obtained less than 6 days after the first yellow fever vaccination. The receptors were sampled from a man between 18 and 29 years old who received the YFV17D yellow fever vaccine. Both conserved end residues are part of each CDR3. D genes are given only for firm matches. Some rows have no size entry. The others give once, few or many, or a class for an expanded clone.

CDR3nt | CDR3aa | d_gene | j_gene | v_gene | abundance
TGTGCCAGCAGCTTAGTGATGGGGCCGAGCTCCTACAATGAGCAGTTCTTC | CASSLVMGPSSYNEQFF | . | TRBJ2-1 | TRBV7-2 | .
TGTGCCAGCACCTTATCCCGTACGAACACTGAAGCTTTCTTT | CASTLSRTNTEAFF | . | TRBJ1-1 | TRBV11-2 | many
TGCGCCAGCAGCTTGTCGGGGGGACCGTACCAAGAGACCCAGTACTTC | CASSLSGGPYQETQYF | TRBD2 | TRBJ2-5 | TRBV5-1 | few
TGTGCCAGCAGCTCAGGACAGGGGAGAGCTTTCTTT | CASSSGQGRAFF | TRBD1 | TRBJ1-1 | TRBV12-3/TRBV12-4 | .
TGCGCCAGCAGTAAGCGAGGCTCGGAGACCCAGTACTTC | CASSKRGSETQYF | . | TRBJ2-5 | TRBV5-1 | .
TGTGCCAGCAGCGTACATTACAATCAGCCCCAGCATTTT | CASSVHYNQPQHF | . | TRBJ1-5 | TRBV11-2 | few
TGTGCCAGCAGCTTAGCTGCACGGCACCAAGAGACCCAGTACTTC | CASSLAARHQETQYF | . | TRBJ2-5 | TRBV7-7 | .
TGCAGTGCTAGGCCAGGGGGGAGGGAGACCCAGTACTTC | CSARPGGRETQYF | . | TRBJ2-5 | TRBV20-1 | few
TGCAGCGTTGGGGTGAACTATGGCTACACCTTC | CSVGVNYGYTF | . | TRBJ1-2 | TRBV29-1 | many
TGTGCCAGCAGCGCGGACTCTAGCGGGTACAATGAGCAGTTCTTC | CASSADSSGYNEQFF | TRBD2 | TRBJ2-1 | TRBV9 | few
TGTGCCAGCAGCCAAGATTTAAAGGGGGACACTGAAGCTTTCTTT | CASSQDLKGDTEAFF | . | TRBJ1-1 | TRBV3-1 | many
TGTGCCAGCAGTCCCCAGCTCCGGCGGATCGGGGTCACAGATACGCAGTATTTT | CASSPQLRRIGVTDTQYF | . | TRBJ2-3 | TRBV2 | few
TGTGCCAGTAGACCGGACGGATCGAGGACTGAAGCTTTCTTT | CASRPDGSRTEAFF | . | TRBJ1-1 | TRBV19 | .
TGTGCCAGCAGCCAAGATCAGAATCAGCCCCAGCATTTT | CASSQDQNQPQHF | . | TRBJ1-5 | TRBV3-1 | many
TGCGCCAGCAGCTTGTTGCGGGGTGGCACAGATACGCAGTATTTT | CASSLLRGGTDTQYF | . | TRBJ2-3 | TRBV5-1 | .
TGTGCCAGCAGCTTAGACAGAGATAGCAATCAGCCCCAGCATTTT | CASSLDRDSNQPQHF | . | TRBJ1-5 | TRBV7-2 | few
TGTGCCAGCAGCTCACTCCGGGACCGAGGGAACACTGAAGCTTTCTTT | CASSSLRDRGNTEAFF | . | TRBJ1-1 | TRBV11-2 | few
TGTGCCACCCGTTTCCGACTAGCGCGATCAGATACGCAGTATTTT | CATRFRLARSDTQYF | TRBD2 | TRBJ2-3 | TRBV2 | .
TGTGCCAGCAGTTACAGTCAGGGTGGCTACACCTTC | CASSYSQGGYTF | . | TRBJ1-2 | TRBV6-6 | .
TGTGCCAGCAGTTACGTCGGGACGGGACACCAAGCTTTCTTT | CASSYVGTGHQAFF | . | TRBJ1-1 | TRBV6-5 | few
TGCGCCAGCAGCCAAGAGACGGCCGGTTTCTATGGCTACACCTTC | CASSQETAGFYGYTF | . | TRBJ1-2 | TRBV4-3 | many
TGTGCCAGCAGCCCCCTTACGAGAGGATCGAATTCACCCCTCCACTTT | CASSPLTRGSNSPLHF | . | TRBJ1-6 | TRBV14 | .
TGCGCCAGCAGCCTAGGACAGTTCGGGGCTTTCTTT | CASSLGQFGAFF | . | TRBJ1-1 | TRBV10-2 | .
TGTGCCAGCAGGCAACTAGATCTTAATTCACCCCTCCACTTT | CASRQLDLNSPLHF | . | TRBJ1-6 | TRBV7-9 | few
TGCGCCAGCAGCTTGACAGGGGAGGTAGATACGCAGTATTTT | CASSLTGEVDTQYF | . | TRBJ2-3 | TRBV5-1 | .
TGTGCCAGCAGCGCAAAGGCGGTGGATACGCAGTATTTT | CASSAKAVDTQYF | . | TRBJ2-3 | TRBV6-1 | few
TGTGCCAGCAGTTGGGGACAGGGACCTGAAAAACTGTTTTTT | CASSWGQGPEKLFF | TRBD1 | TRBJ1-4 | TRBV12-3/TRBV12-4 | .
TGTGCCAGCAGCCCATGGACAGGAAAAGTCTCTGGGGCCAACGTCCTGACTTTC | CASSPWTGKVSGANVLTF | TRBD1 | TRBJ2-6 | TRBV4-2 | .